This T cell receptor beta chain was obtained from a study of blood T cell repertoires in COVID-19. On the study more broadly: Acute-phase and convalescent COVID-19 samples originated in the United States, Italy and Spain. Sample material is recorded as cDNA or gDNA derived from T cells, B-cell-depleted T cells, or PBMCs.

This clone was found once. The CDR3 length is 14 residues. The trim removed 4 bases at V and 3 bases at J, leaving 1 base unmatched. Germline V gene lookup returns CDR1 WSHSY and CDR2 SAAADI. Profiled with immunoSEQ multiplex PCR; TCRdb holds only in-frame clones, not every one. The sample includes approximately 100,000 clones, around four fifths of them seen just once. Source material: peripheral blood. The sequence came from a human donor in a cohort sampled during active COVID-19. The chain joins TRBV10-2 to TRBJ2-7; 12 nucleotides match TRBD2. The CDR3 here is CASSGLAGDYEQYF. The CDR3 nucleotides are TGCGCCAGCAGTGGACTAGCGGGGGACTACGAGCAGTACTTC.